This T cell receptor (beta chain) comes out of a study of human T cells and chemical hapten exposure (dated by TCRdb to 2020 to 2023). At the level of the whole study: For sensitization, 2% DPC in acetone was applied to an approximately 2 cm by approximately 2 cm area of upper inner arm skin. Blood samples were taken from patients before sensitization (week 0) and at 2, 6 and about 24 weeks after DPC sensitization. The libraries were sequenced as a pool, and the TCR yield per sample differed mostly because of small variations in library volumes within the pool. Patients additionally received weekly therapeutic DPC doses to the scalp throughout the roughly 25-week study period. Patch tests used Finn chambers with 0.01% DPC on the upper back, scored after 6 days by International Contact Dermatitis Research Group standards. The mostly female patient cohort included alopecia areata with under or over 50% scalp involvement, alopecia totalis and alopecia universalis. Approximately 30 alopecia patients provided blood for TCR sequencing at one to four time points (pre-sensitization, 2, 6 and 24 weeks). Peripheral blood TCR repertoire changes were tracked in vivo in alopecia patients during primary and secondary sensitization to the hapten diphenylcyclopropenone (DPC). General study outcomes and caveats: No change with DPC sensitization was found in the number of TCRs above 1 in 1000 frequency, and no evidence of global repertoire structure alterations was found. After repeated subsampling, the strength of the expansion versus patch-test correlation and the threshold at which it became significant changed. Patch test score was positively correlated with the number of PT1 expanded TCRs, with significance at thresholds 8, 16 and 32 but not at 4. Expanded TCRs formed significantly more large CDR3 similarity clusters than pre-sensitization or healthy control sets, consistent with antigen-driven responses. Alopecia, a presumed autoimmune disease, was present in all patients, so the immune response of the patients might differ from that of healthy individuals.

Sample time point, as interpreted from the label and publication: patch test 2, 6 weeks after DPC sensitization. The treatment or condition label corresponds to: therapeutic diphenylcyclopropenone sensitization with weekly scalp DPC. At every patch-test visit, the blood draw took place before the patch test was put on. Eligible patients were aged 18 to 70, diagnosed with alopecia, deemed suitable for DPC therapy, and excluded if pregnant. Total RNA was extracted from unfractionated whole blood that had been collected in Tempus Blood RNA tubes. The library was obtained by RACE. The instrument was a NextSeq 500. During library preparation, unique molecular identifiers were attached to individual cDNA molecules so that TCRs could be counted quantitatively and reproducibly. For every blood RNA sample, sequencing covered both the TCR alpha and TCR beta chains. In the original analysis: Samples had a median of roughly 91,000 TCRs, with a range from about 20,000 to 690,600. The Decombinator software suite was used to annotate V, J and CDR3 in the TCR reads. For PS versus PT1 abundance plots, all samples were subsampled to the same number of TCRs (28,000). Expanded TCRs were defined as absent before sensitization and observed at least eight times at the 2-week time point. The public reads were reprocessed in TCRdb via fastp at Q25 and MiXCR, keeping in-frame beta chains. Rows are unified per CDR3 protein, each entry keeping the most common DNA and genes. TCRdb, not the authors, supplied the V and J calls. This sample lists 73,000 or so distinct CDR3 sequences; 8.5% were detected once. Around 3% of the sample goes to the ten largest clones.

Relative to germline, V is missing 6 bases and J is missing 6 bases, with 5 bases of the junction outside any gene match. CDR3 length: 14 amino acids, cysteine to phenylalanine. The sequence is cut down to CDR3 DNA, 42 bases in frame from base 1. According to the germline V gene, CDR1 reads SGHTA and CDR2 reads FQGNSA. A remark on this clonotype: This clone's antigen is unknown. No qualities accompany the bases; no much larger clone lies one base away.

The receptor was derived from a woman aged 45 to 65 with alopecia areata. Some clones in this sample may be carry-over from other donors' samples. The chain was built from TRBV7-2 and TRBJ2-3; a stretch of 11 junction bases matches TRBD1. The material was whole blood, obtained in connection with sensitization to the hapten diphenylcyclopropenone (DPC). The base sequence is TGTGCCAGCAGTTCGGACAGGGGGCCCGATACGCAGTATTTT. The resulting protein is CASSSDRGPDTQYF.